Detailed here is one TCR beta chain. Its antigen is unknown. The CDR3 runs 16 residues. J gave up 4 bases and V 1 base, and 2 bases lay outside the gene matches. The germline CDR1 and CDR2 sequences are MNHEY and SMNVEV (reference sequence). These data belong to a study of cytomegalovirus exposure and HLA in healthy donors. Study summary: Previous work identified 117 million unique TCR beta sequences from about 200 million T cells. Around 78 million unique TCR sequences came from HLA-typed donors in an early release. Study-wide results and caveats: A few chains tied to CMV proved CMV antigen-specific in vitro.

Primers for the PCR totalled 60 Vbeta and 13 Jbeta. Data came from immunoSEQ multiplex PCR; TCRdb stores just in-frame clones and leaves some out. The data show 53,000 or so clones, with 65% to 75% seen just once and roughly 7% held by the top ten. Source material: PBMCs. This rearrangement joins TRBV27 to TRBJ2-2, with 11 bases fitting TRBD2. The TCR was taken from a young man in good health and CMV-seropositive. The CDR3 spells CASSLLTSGATGELFF. The CDR3 nucleotides are TGTGCCAGCAGTTTATTGACTAGCGGGGCCACCGGGGAGCTGTTTTTT.